This T cell receptor (beta chain) was sequenced for a study of beta chain features in type 1 diabetes. Overall study findings and caveats: Within each of all four CD4+ subsets, Type 1 diabetes patients had TCRB CDR3s that were moderately but significantly shorter. VDJ junctions from patients with type 1 diabetes contained fewer insertions and more deletions. HLA effects on TCRB rearrangement stayed unresolved here. Shorter templates may be favored by PCR, equally so in patients and controls.

Trimming pared 10 bases from V and 8 bases from J, leaving 23 bases between. CDR3 length: 14 amino acids. Germline CDR1 reads MNHEY; CDR2 reads SVGAGI. The whole isolated RNA underwent reverse transcription, so sequencing captured expressed TCRB transcripts. Some clones are missing from TCRdb's copy, which holds only in-frame ones; the method was immunoSEQ multiplex PCR. The repertoire holds 330,000 or so clones, over 10% seen once, with approximately 0.01% in the top ten. This clone occurred a few times. Antigen specificity is unknown. The TCR originated in a young woman with type 1 diabetes. The V and J genes are TRBV6-5 and TRBJ1-2, with a weak D call TRBD1 (6 bases). The sequenced material came from naive CD4+ T cells from blood. This CDR3 reads CATTPAGGERGYTF. CDR3 bases: TGTGCCACCACCCCGGCTGGGGGCGAGAGGGGCTACACCTTC.